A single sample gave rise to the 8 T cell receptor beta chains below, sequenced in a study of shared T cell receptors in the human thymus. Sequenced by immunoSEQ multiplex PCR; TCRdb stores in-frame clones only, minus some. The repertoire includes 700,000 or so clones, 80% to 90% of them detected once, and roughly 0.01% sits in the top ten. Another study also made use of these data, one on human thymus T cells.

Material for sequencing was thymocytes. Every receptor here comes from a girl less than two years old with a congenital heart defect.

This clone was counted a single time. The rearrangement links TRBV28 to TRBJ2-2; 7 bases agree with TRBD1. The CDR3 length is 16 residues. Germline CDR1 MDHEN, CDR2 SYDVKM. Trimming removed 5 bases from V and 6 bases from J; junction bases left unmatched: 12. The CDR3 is CASSAITGDRSGELFF. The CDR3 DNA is TGTGCCAGCAGTGCCATAACAGGGGATAGATCCGGGGAGCTGTTTTTT.

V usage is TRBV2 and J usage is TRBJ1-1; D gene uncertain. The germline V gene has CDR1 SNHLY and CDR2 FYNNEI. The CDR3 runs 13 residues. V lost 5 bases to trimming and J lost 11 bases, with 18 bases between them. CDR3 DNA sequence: TGTGCCAGCAGTTTAATGCCAATTAGCGGGGCTTTCTTT. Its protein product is CASSLMPISGAFF.

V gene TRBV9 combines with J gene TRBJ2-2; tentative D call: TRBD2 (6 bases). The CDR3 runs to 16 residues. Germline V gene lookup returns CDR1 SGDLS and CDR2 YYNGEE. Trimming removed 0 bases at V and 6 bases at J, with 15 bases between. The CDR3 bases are TGTGCCAGCAGCGTAGTATCGGGGGAGGTTGCCGGGGAGCTGTTTTTT. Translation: CASSVVSGEVAGELFF. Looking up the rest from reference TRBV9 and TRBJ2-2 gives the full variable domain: DSGVTQTPKHLITATGQRVTLRCSPRSGDLSVYWYQQSLDQGLQFLIQYYNGEERAKGNILERFSAQQFPDLHSELNLSSLELGDSALYFCASSVVSGEVAGELFFGEGSRLTVL.

The CDR3 sequence is CATYRRGWAFF. Written as DNA, the CDR3 is TGTGCCACCTACCGCAGGGGTTGGGCTTTCTTT. The chain joins TRBV7-2 to TRBJ1-1; the D gene is possibly TRBD1 (6 bases). Germline values: CDR1 SGHTA, CDR2 FQGNSA. Trimming removed 10 bases at V and 11 bases at J, with 17 bases between. The CDR3 length is 11 residues. Together with reference TRBV7-2 and TRBJ1-1, the CDR3 gives the full variable domain: GAGVSQSPSNKVTEKGKDVELRCDPISGHTALYWYRQSLGQGLEFLIYFQGNSAPDKSGLPSDRFSAERTGGSVSTLTIQRTQQEDSAVYLCATYRRGWAFFGQGTRLTVV.

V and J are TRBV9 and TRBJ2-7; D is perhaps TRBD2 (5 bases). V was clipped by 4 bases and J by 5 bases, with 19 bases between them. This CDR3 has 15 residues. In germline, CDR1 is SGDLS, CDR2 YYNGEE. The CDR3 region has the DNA TGTGCCAGCAGCCCGAGAAGGAGGTTTGTAGACGAGCAGTACTTC. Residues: CASSPRRRFVDEQYF.

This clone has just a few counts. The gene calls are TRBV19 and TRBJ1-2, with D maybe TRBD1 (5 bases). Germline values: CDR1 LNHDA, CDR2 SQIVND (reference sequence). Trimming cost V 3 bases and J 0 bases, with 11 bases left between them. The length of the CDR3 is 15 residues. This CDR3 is CASSMDTNPNYGYTF. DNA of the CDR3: TGTGCCAGTAGTATGGACACAAATCCTAACTATGGCTACACCTTC.

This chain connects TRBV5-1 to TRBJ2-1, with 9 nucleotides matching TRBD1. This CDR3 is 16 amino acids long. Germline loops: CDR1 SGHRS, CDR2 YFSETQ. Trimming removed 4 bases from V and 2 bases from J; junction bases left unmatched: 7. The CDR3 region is CASSREGQGTYNEQFF. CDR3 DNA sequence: TGCGCCAGCAGCAGAGAGGGACAGGGAACCTACAATGAGCAGTTCTTC.

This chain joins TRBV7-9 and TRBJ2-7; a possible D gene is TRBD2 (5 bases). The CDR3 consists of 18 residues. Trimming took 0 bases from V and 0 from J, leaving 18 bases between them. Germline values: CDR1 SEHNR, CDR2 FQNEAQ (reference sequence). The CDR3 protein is CASSLAREGRPSSYEQYF. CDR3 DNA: TGTGCCAGCAGCTTAGCGCGAGAGGGCAGGCCTAGCTCCTACGAGCAGTACTTC.